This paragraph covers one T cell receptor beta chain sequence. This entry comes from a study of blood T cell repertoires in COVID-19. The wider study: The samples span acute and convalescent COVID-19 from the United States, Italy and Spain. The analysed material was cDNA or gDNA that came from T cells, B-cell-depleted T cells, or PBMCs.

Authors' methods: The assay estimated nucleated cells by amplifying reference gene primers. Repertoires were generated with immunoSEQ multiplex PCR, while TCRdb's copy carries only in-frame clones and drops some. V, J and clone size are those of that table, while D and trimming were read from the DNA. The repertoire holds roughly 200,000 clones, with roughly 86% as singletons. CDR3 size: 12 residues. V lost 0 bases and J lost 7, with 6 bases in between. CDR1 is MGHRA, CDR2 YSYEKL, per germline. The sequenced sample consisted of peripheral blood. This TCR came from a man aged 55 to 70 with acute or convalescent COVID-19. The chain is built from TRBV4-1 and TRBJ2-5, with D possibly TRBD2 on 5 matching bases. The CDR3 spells CASSQEGRTQYF. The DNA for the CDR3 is TGCGCCAGCAGCCAAGAGGGGAGGACCCAGTACTTC.